These T cell receptor beta chains were read from a single sample in a study of metastatic and nonmetastatic thyroid tumors. MiXCR was used by TCRdb to re-call the PCR reads. This sample has about 40,000 clones, with approximately 16% found just once. Sequenced: blood. These receptor sequences come from a female donor with papillary thyroid cancer or a benign thyroid nodule (not recorded which). Some clones in this sample may be carry-over from other donors' samples. Each CDR3 is given with its conserved first and last residue. A D gene is named only where the DNA matches it firmly. Clone size is given for some rows only: seen once, a few or many times, or a class if the clone is expanded.

J gene: TRBJ1-1
D gene: TRBD1
clone size: many
V gene: TRBV12-3/TRBV12-4
CDR3 protein: CASSSSLGQGRTEAFF
CDR3 DNA: TGTGCCAGCAGTTCCTCTCTAGGACAGGGAAGAACTGAAGCTTTCTTT

J gene: TRBJ2-3
D gene: TRBD1
clone size: many
V gene: TRBV27
CDR3 protein: CASGTGGLAGTDTQYF
CDR3 DNA: TGTGCCAGTGGGACAGGGGGTCTAGCGGGAACAGATACGCAGTATTTT

J gene: TRBJ2-3
D gene: NA
clone size: few
V gene: TRBV4-1
CDR3 protein: CASSPDIGADTQYF
CDR3 DNA: TGCGCCAGCAGCCCCGACATAGGGGCAGATACGCAGTATTTT

J gene: TRBJ2-1
D gene: NA
clone size: NA
V gene: TRBV5-1
CDR3 protein: CASSLVSGAPNEQFF
CDR3 DNA: TGTGCCAGCAGCTTGGTATCGGGGGCCCCCAATGAGCAGTTCTTC

J gene: TRBJ1-2
D gene: NA
clone size: many
V gene: TRBV5-5
CDR3 protein: CASSFDRSNYGYTF
CDR3 DNA: TGTGCCAGCAGCTTCGACAGGTCTAACTATGGCTACACCTTC

J gene: TRBJ1-6
D gene: NA
clone size: many
V gene: TRBV12-3/TRBV12-4
CDR3 protein: CASSLGGLGFNSPLHF
CDR3 DNA: TGTGCCAGCAGTTTGGGGGGCCTAGGGTTTAATTCACCCCTCCACTTT

J gene: TRBJ1-1
D gene: NA
clone size: many
V gene: TRBV4-1
CDR3 protein: CASSHLDSPNTEAFF
CDR3 DNA: TGCGCCAGCAGCCACCTCGACTCCCCGAACACTGAAGCTTTCTTT

J gene: TRBJ2-1
D gene: NA
clone size: many
V gene: TRBV20-1
CDR3 protein: CSINRASSDNEQFF
CDR3 DNA: TGCAGTATTAACCGGGCCTCAAGTGACAATGAGCAGTTCTTC

J gene: TRBJ2-7
D gene: NA
clone size: few
V gene: TRBV28
CDR3 protein: CASSRNRDGGGEQYF
CDR3 DNA: TGTGCCAGCAGTCGAAACCGGGACGGCGGCGGTGAGCAGTACTTC

J gene: TRBJ1-6
D gene: NA
clone size: NA
V gene: TRBV19
CDR3 protein: CASSGTTNSHLHF
CDR3 DNA: TGTGCCAGTTCAGGGACGACTAATTCACACCTCCACTTT

J gene: TRBJ2-7
D gene: NA
clone size: many
V gene: TRBV6-1
CDR3 protein: CASSYVRVYEQYF
CDR3 DNA: TGTGCCAGCAGTTATGTCAGGGTCTACGAGCAGTACTTC

J gene: TRBJ1-5
D gene: NA
clone size: NA
V gene: TRBV30
CDR3 protein: CAWSVRLMDQPQHF
CDR3 DNA: TGTGCCTGGAGTGTACGGTTGATGGATCAGCCCCAGCATTTT

J gene: TRBJ2-7
D gene: NA
clone size: many
V gene: TRBV20-1
CDR3 protein: CSGVAVSYEQYF
CDR3 DNA: TGCAGTGGGGTGGCGGTCTCCTACGAGCAGTACTTC

J gene: TRBJ1-1
D gene: NA
clone size: many
V gene: TRBV19
CDR3 protein: CASSIGSSTEAFF
CDR3 DNA: TGTGCCAGTAGTATTGGATCCAGCACTGAAGCTTTCTTT

J gene: TRBJ1-2
D gene: TRBD1
clone size: few
V gene: TRBV12-3/TRBV12-4
CDR3 protein: CASSWTGFYGYTF
CDR3 DNA: TGTGCCAGCAGTTGGACAGGGTTCTATGGCTACACCTTC

J gene: TRBJ2-3
D gene: TRBD1
clone size: many
V gene: TRBV4-2
CDR3 protein: CASSLPWDREADTQYF
CDR3 DNA: TGTGCCAGCAGCCTGCCGTGGGACAGGGAGGCAGATACGCAGTATTTT

J gene: TRBJ1-2
D gene: TRBD1
clone size: many
V gene: TRBV7-9
CDR3 protein: CASSLDRTGGVYGYTF
CDR3 DNA: TGTGCCAGCAGCTTAGACCGGACAGGGGGAGTCTATGGCTACACCTTC

J gene: TRBJ1-2
D gene: NA
clone size: NA
V gene: TRBV12-3/TRBV12-4
CDR3 protein: CASSLASGMGGYTF
CDR3 DNA: TGTGCCAGCAGTTTAGCTAGTGGCATGGGTGGCTACACCTTC

J gene: TRBJ2-7
D gene: NA
clone size: NA
V gene: TRBV28
CDR3 protein: CASSPQIGGTYEQYF
CDR3 DNA: TGTGCCAGCAGTCCACAAATCGGAGGTACATACGAGCAGTACTTC

J gene: TRBJ2-5
D gene: NA
clone size: many
V gene: TRBV5-8
CDR3 protein: CASSLGSATQETQYF
CDR3 DNA: TGTGCCAGCAGCTTGGGGAGCGCAACCCAAGAGACCCAGTACTTC

J gene: TRBJ1-1
D gene: NA
clone size: many
V gene: TRBV7-9
CDR3 protein: CASSKSTGANTEAFF
CDR3 DNA: TGTGCCAGCAGCAAGTCGACAGGCGCGAACACTGAAGCTTTCTTT

J gene: TRBJ1-2
D gene: NA
clone size: NA
V gene: TRBV7-2
CDR3 protein: CASSLTGSWYGYTF
CDR3 DNA: TGTGCCAGCAGCTTAACGGGGTCGTGGTATGGCTACACCTTC

J gene: TRBJ1-4
D gene: NA
clone size: many
V gene: TRBV19
CDR3 protein: CASSGRFGEKLFF
CDR3 DNA: TGTGCCAGTAGTGGTAGGTTTGGAGAAAAACTGTTTTTT

J gene: TRBJ1-5
D gene: NA
clone size: few
V gene: TRBV12-3/TRBV12-4
CDR3 protein: CASSPGRASGQPQHF
CDR3 DNA: TGTGCCAGCAGTCCCGGCCGGGCCTCGGGTCAGCCCCAGCATTTT

J gene: TRBJ2-1
D gene: NA
clone size: many
V gene: TRBV7-7
CDR3 protein: CASSLTFSSAGYNEQFF
CDR3 DNA: TGTGCTAGCAGCTTAACCTTCTCTAGCGCGGGCTACAATGAGCAGTTCTTC

J gene: TRBJ1-5
D gene: NA
clone size: many
V gene: TRBV5-6
CDR3 protein: CASSISNQPQHF
CDR3 DNA: TGTGCCAGCAGCATTAGCAATCAGCCCCAGCATTTT

J gene: TRBJ1-1
D gene: NA
clone size: many
V gene: TRBV28
CDR3 protein: CASSLFRGMNTEAFF
CDR3 DNA: TGTGCCAGCAGTTTGTTCAGGGGCATGAACACTGAAGCTTTCTTT

J gene: TRBJ1-3
D gene: NA
clone size: many
V gene: TRBV25-1
CDR3 protein: CASTPGDTIYF
CDR3 DNA: TGTGCCAGCACCCCGGGGGACACCATATATTTT

J gene: TRBJ2-3
D gene: NA
clone size: NA
V gene: TRBV6-4
CDR3 protein: CASSESGTDTQYF
CDR3 DNA: TGTGCCAGCAGTGAGTCCGGGACAGATACGCAGTATTTT

J gene: TRBJ2-4
D gene: NA
clone size: many
V gene: TRBV7-3
CDR3 protein: CASSADRNIQYF
CDR3 DNA: TGTGCCAGCAGCGCCGACAGGAACATTCAGTACTTC

J gene: TRBJ2-7
D gene: NA
clone size: NA
V gene: TRBV20-1
CDR3 protein: CSSSSLLLNTYEQYF
CDR3 DNA: TGCAGTTCTAGCTCCCTTCTGCTGAATACCTACGAGCAGTACTTC

J gene: TRBJ1-2
D gene: TRBD1
clone size: NA
V gene: TRBV29-1
CDR3 protein: CSVDIPQDRALLGGYTF
CDR3 DNA: TGCAGCGTTGATATTCCACAGGACAGGGCTTTACTGGGTGGCTACACCTTC

J gene: TRBJ2-7
D gene: TRBD2
clone size: many
V gene: TRBV29-1
CDR3 protein: CSVRTSGGSSYEQYF
CDR3 DNA: TGCAGCGTCAGGACTAGCGGGGGTAGCTCCTACGAGCAGTACTTC

J gene: TRBJ2-7
D gene: TRBD1
clone size: many
V gene: TRBV27
CDR3 protein: CASSLDRGLYEQYF
CDR3 DNA: TGTGCCAGCAGCCTGGACAGGGGGCTCTACGAGCAGTACTTC

J gene: TRBJ2-2
D gene: NA
clone size: NA
V gene: TRBV6-1
CDR3 protein: CASIPTGENTGELFF
CDR3 DNA: TGTGCCAGCATCCCGACAGGTGAGAACACCGGGGAGCTGTTTTTT

J gene: TRBJ2-2
D gene: NA
clone size: few
V gene: TRBV10-3
CDR3 protein: CAITQNDAGEPFF
CDR3 DNA: TGTGCCATCACACAGAACGATGCCGGGGAGCCGTTTTTT

J gene: TRBJ2-3
D gene: TRBD2
clone size: many
V gene: TRBV5-1
CDR3 protein: CASSALGSGGDTQYF
CDR3 DNA: TGCGCCAGCAGCGCATTAGGTAGCGGGGGCGATACGCAGTATTTT

J gene: TRBJ2-5
D gene: NA
clone size: many
V gene: TRBV7-3
CDR3 protein: CASSRGSSGETQYF
CDR3 DNA: TGTGCCAGCAGCCGAGGGTCGTCGGGAGAGACCCAGTACTTC

J gene: TRBJ2-1
D gene: TRBD2
clone size: once
V gene: TRBV4-1
CDR3 protein: CANSPPLAGRYNEQFF
CDR3 DNA: TGCGCCAACAGCCCCCCCTTAGCGGGGCGTTACAATGAGCAGTTCTTC

J gene: TRBJ1-2
D gene: NA
clone size: NA
V gene: TRBV28
CDR3 protein: CASSSLSTQRVYGYTF
CDR3 DNA: TGTGCCAGCAGTTCTTTATCGACCCAGAGGGTTTATGGCTACACCTTC

J gene: TRBJ2-7
D gene: TRBD1
clone size: many
V gene: TRBV28
CDR3 protein: CASRNHQGVTYEQYF
CDR3 DNA: TGTGCCAGCAGAAACCATCAGGGGGTGACCTACGAGCAGTACTTC

J gene: TRBJ2-6
D gene: NA
clone size: many
V gene: TRBV27
CDR3 protein: CASSPLFGSGANVLTF
CDR3 DNA: TGTGCCAGCAGTCCTTTATTCGGCTCTGGGGCCAACGTCCTGACTTTC

J gene: TRBJ2-2
D gene: NA
clone size: NA
V gene: TRBV6-1
CDR3 protein: CASSGPARITVELFF
CDR3 DNA: TGTGCCAGCAGTGGTCCAGCTCGTATAACCGTGGAGCTGTTTTTT

J gene: TRBJ2-5
D gene: TRBD2
clone size: many
V gene: TRBV7-3
CDR3 protein: CASSLAGGGETQYF
CDR3 DNA: TGTGCCAGCAGCTTAGCGGGAGGAGGAGAGACCCAGTACTTC

J gene: TRBJ1-2
D gene: NA
clone size: many
V gene: TRBV2
CDR3 protein: CASSDPGQQSYTF
CDR3 DNA: TGTGCCAGCAGCGACCCCGGACAGCAAAGCTACACCTTC

J gene: TRBJ1-4
D gene: TRBD1
clone size: many
V gene: TRBV10-3
CDR3 protein: CAARTGAEKLFF
CDR3 DNA: TGTGCCGCCAGGACAGGGGCTGAAAAACTGTTTTTT

J gene: TRBJ1-5
D gene: NA
clone size: many
V gene: TRBV11-2
CDR3 protein: CASSLGGYSNQPQHF
CDR3 DNA: TGTGCCAGCAGCTTAGGGGGATATAGCAATCAGCCCCAGCATTTT

J gene: TRBJ2-7
D gene: TRBD1
clone size: many
V gene: TRBV6-7
CDR3 protein: CASSPGQIPYYEQYF
CDR3 DNA: TGTGCCAGCAGCCCGGGACAGATCCCCTACTACGAGCAGTACTTC

J gene: TRBJ1-2
D gene: NA
clone size: many
V gene: TRBV20-1
CDR3 protein: CSARVQGISTF
CDR3 DNA: TGCAGTGCTAGGGTCCAGGGTATATCCACCTTC

J gene: TRBJ1-2
D gene: TRBD1
clone size: NA
V gene: TRBV4-2
CDR3 protein: CASSQVATGASGYVYTF
CDR3 DNA: TGTGCCAGCAGCCAAGTGGCGACAGGGGCATCCGGCTATGTCTACACCTTC

J gene: TRBJ2-4
D gene: NA
clone size: many
V gene: TRBV11-2
CDR3 protein: CASSFGGPTWTKNIQYF
CDR3 DNA: TGTGCCAGCAGCTTTGGTGGCCCTACCTGGACCAAAAACATTCAGTACTTC

J gene: TRBJ2-7
D gene: NA
clone size: many
V gene: TRBV19
CDR3 protein: CASSIDGLRSYKQYF
CDR3 DNA: TGTGCCAGTAGTATAGACGGGTTGAGAAGCTACAAGCAGTACTTC

J gene: TRBJ1-6
D gene: NA
clone size: many
V gene: TRBV7-2
CDR3 protein: CASSPGVSSSYNSPLHF
CDR3 DNA: TGTGCCAGCAGTCCCGGAGTTTCGAGCTCCTATAATTCACCCCTCCACTTT